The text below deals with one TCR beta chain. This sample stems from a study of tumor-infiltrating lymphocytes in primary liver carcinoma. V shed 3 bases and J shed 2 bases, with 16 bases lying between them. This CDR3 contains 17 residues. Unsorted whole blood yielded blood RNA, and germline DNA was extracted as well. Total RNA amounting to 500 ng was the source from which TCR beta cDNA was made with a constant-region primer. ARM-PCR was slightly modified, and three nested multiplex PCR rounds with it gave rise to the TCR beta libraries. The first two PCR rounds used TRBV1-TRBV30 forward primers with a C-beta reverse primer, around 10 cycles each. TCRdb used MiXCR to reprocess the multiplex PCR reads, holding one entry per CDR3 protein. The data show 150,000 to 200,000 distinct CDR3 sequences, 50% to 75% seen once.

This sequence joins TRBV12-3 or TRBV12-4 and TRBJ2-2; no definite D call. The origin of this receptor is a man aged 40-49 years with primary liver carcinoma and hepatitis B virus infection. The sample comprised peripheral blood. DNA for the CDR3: TGTGCCAGCAGTTTCCGACAAGACGGCCCAAACACCGGGGAGCTGTTTTTT. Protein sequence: CASSFRQDGPNTGELFF.